This T cell receptor beta chain emerged from a study of T cells after posttransplantation cyclophosphamide. Profiled with immunoSEQ multiplex PCR; TCRdb holds only in-frame clones, not every one. The sample has about 15,000 clones; approximately 83% are singletons. Points on this clone: The antigen is not known.

Study-wide findings and caveats: Donor-recipient repertoire similarity was low at 1-2 months, rising over year one.

Germline loops: CDR1 LGHNA, CDR2 YNFKEQ. The CDR3 loop spans 15 amino acids. V was shortened by 1 base and J by 8 bases, with 17 bases between the two germline ends. The chain uses TRBV4-2 and TRBJ1-2, with D perhaps matching TRBD1 (6 bases). Sequencing input: memory CD4+ T cells sorted from PBMCs. This TCR came from a man aged 45-60 years in good health, CMV-negative, and a related stem cell transplant donor. CDR3 protein: CASSQGTARGGGYTF. The CDR3 DNA is TGTGCCAGCAGCCAAGGGACAGCCCGAGGGGGAGGCTACACCTTC.